The 25 T cell receptor beta chains below were found in one sample sequenced in a study of blood T cells in healthy people across ages. For the second PCR, which ran for 7 to 11 cycles, a sample-barcoded 5' primer and a J-beta primer mix were used. TCRdb re-derived calls from the 5' RACE reads in MiXCR, one entry per CDR3 protein. Of about 1.6 million distinct CDR3 sequences listed, 34% are singletons. The source material was blood. These receptors originate from a woman aged 30 to 39 in good health.

This clonotype was counted ten times or more. The CDR3 DNA reads TGTGCCAGCAGTTCCCTACCGGGACAGGGGCCTGGGGCCAACGTCCTGACTTTC. This encodes CASSSLPGQGPGANVLTF. The chain carries TRBV6-2 or TRBV6-3 and TRBJ2-6; 10 positions agree with TRBD1. V lost 4 bases, J lost 2 bases, and 8 bases stayed unmatched. The CDR3 spans 18 residues. Germline CDR1 is MNHEY and CDR2 is SVGEGT.

The rearrangement links TRBV11-2 to TRBJ2-1; weak D call: TRBD2 (5 bases). Deletions cut 1 base from V and 1 base from J, with 17 bases between. CDR3 length: 18 residues. Germline loops: CDR1 SGHAT, CDR2 FQNNGV. The CDR3 sequence: CASSLASEGASSYNEQFF. The CDR3 coding sequence is TGTGCCAGCAGCTTAGCTTCCGAGGGCGCGTCGTCCTACAATGAGCAGTTCTTC. The full variable domain, completed using reference TRBV11-2 and TRBJ2-1, is EAGVAQSPRYKIIEKRQSVAFWCNPISGHATLYWYQQILGQGPKLLIQFQNNGVVDDSQLPKDRFSAERLKGVDSTLKIQPAKLEDSAVYLCASSLASEGASSYNEQFFGPGTRLTVL.

CDR3 in amino acids: CAISDWAGKYTEAFF. CDR3 nucleotides: TGTGCCATCAGTGACTGGGCGGGGAAGTACACTGAAGCTTTCTTT. The chain combines TRBV10-3 with TRBJ1-1; no clear D. The CDR3 runs 15 residues. Looked up from germline, CDR1 is ENHRY and CDR2 is SYGVKD. Trimming shortened V by 3 bases and J by 3 bases, and 14 bases separated the two germline ends.

Of note for this clonotype: A much larger clonotype is one base distant, so this may be a read error. The V call is TRBV29-1, the J call TRBJ2-3; the D is unclear. In germline, CDR1 is SQVTM, CDR2 ANQGSEA. Trimming removed 5 bases from V and 14 bases from J, with 14 bases in between. This CDR3 contains 10 residues. CDR3 sequence (DNA): TGCAGCGTTCAAAACCCCGTTCGGTATTTT. This codes for CSVQNPVRYF.

The V and J genes are TRBV7-2 and TRBJ2-7; 8 nucleotides agree with TRBD1. CDR1 and CDR2 from the germline V gene are SGHTA and FQGNSA. V trimming: 5 bases; J trimming: 4 bases; junction bases outside the gene matches: 13. This CDR3 region has 16 residues. In nucleotides, the CDR3 is TGTGCCAGCAGCCCCGGGACAGGCCGGGGGAATTACGAGCAGTACTTC. Amino acids: CASSPGTGRGNYEQYF.

V gene TRBV7-2 combines with J gene TRBJ2-7, with TRBD2 matching over 9 bases. Germline V lookup: CDR1 SGHTA, CDR2 FQGNSA. Trimming cost V 1 base and J 8 bases; bases outside gene matches: 12. CDR3 length equals 16 residues. CDR3 amino acids: CASSLDGLARSYQQYF. CDR3 bases: TGTGCCAGCAGCTTAGACGGACTAGCGCGTTCGTACCAGCAGTACTTC.

This clonotype has just a few counts. This chain uses TRBV4-1 with TRBJ1-5; no clear D gene. The germline V gene has CDR1 MGHRA and CDR2 YSYEKL. Trimming removed 3 bases from V and 4 bases from J, with 4 bases in between. The CDR3 has 12 residues. CDR3 nucleotides: TGCGCCAGCAGCCACATTAATCAGCCCCAGCATTTT. Translated: CASSHINQPQHF.

The chain has TRBV14 and TRBJ1-2; D not certain. V was clipped by 0 bases and J by 7 bases, with 9 bases between them. Germline V gene data show CDR1 as SGHDN and CDR2 as FVKESK. The CDR3 contains 13 residues. CDR3 amino acids: CASSQEATFGYTF. CDR3 nucleotide sequence: TGTGCCAGCAGCCAAGAGGCGACATTTGGCTACACCTTC.

The table lists this clonotype with a few counts. The chain has TRBV6-5 and TRBJ1-2; the D is unclear. The CDR3 spans 15 residues. In germline, CDR1 is MNHEY, CDR2 SVGAGI. The V gene lost 0 bases and the J gene lost 4 bases, with 12 bases spanning the gap. In nucleotides, the CDR3 is TGTGCCAGCAGTTACTCCCTGCGGAACCCCTATGGCTACACCTTC. Translating it yields CASSYSLRNPYGYTF.

This clonotype was counted between two and nine times. The V gene is TRBV5-1, the J gene TRBJ2-3; 7 positions agree with TRBD1. The trim removed 2 bases at V and 2 bases at J, leaving 8 bases unmatched. Germline CDR1 reads SGHRS; CDR2 reads YFSETQ. There are 16 residues in the CDR3. CDR3 in amino acids: CASSFPEGGITDTQYF. CDR3 bases: TGCGCCAGCAGCTTTCCGGAAGGGGGCATCACAGATACGCAGTATTTT.

The chain has TRBV20-1 and TRBJ2-7; 10 bases are a match to TRBD1. With the DNA end fitting TRBJ2-5 better, the J assignment may be wrong. Germline values: CDR1 DFQATT, CDR2 SNEGSKA (reference sequence). CDR3 length: 15 residues. In DNA form, the CDR3 reads TGCAGTGCGAGTTCCCCGGGACAGGGGCAAGAGACCCAGTACTTC. Protein product: CSASSPGQGQETQYF.

The chain joins TRBV19 to TRBJ2-3; D might be TRBD1 (5 bases). The CDR3 is 13 residues long. Germline CDR1 LNHDA, CDR2 SQIVND (reference sequence). Trimming took off 7 bases at V and 1 base at J, with 9 bases between the two ends. The CDR3 here is CASKSRGTDTQYF. CDR3 nucleotides: TGTGCCAGTAAATCCAGGGGCACAGATACGCAGTATTTT.

The chain recombines TRBV4-1 with TRBJ1-1, with D uncertain. This CDR3 has 15 amino acids. The V end was cut by 4 bases, the J end by 0 bases, with 12 bases between. In germline, CDR1 is MGHRA, CDR2 YSYEKL. The CDR3 DNA sequence: TGCGCCAGCAGCCCCGGCTCGGGGATGAACACTGAAGCTTTCTTT. This encodes CASSPGSGMNTEAFF.

This clonotype was observed many times. The CDR3 bases are TGCAGCGTTGGTAGATTAGCTCATGAGCAGTTCTTC. As protein: CSVGRLAHEQFF. This chain links TRBV29-1 with TRBJ2-1; D is undetermined. Germline loops: CDR1 SQVTM, CDR2 ANQGSEA. With 4 bases removed from V and 8 bases from J, the gap between germline ends came to 12 bases. CDR3 size: 12 residues.

The chain is built from TRBV25-1 and TRBJ2-4; D possibly corresponds to TRBD2 (5 bases). V lost 3 bases, J lost 3 bases, and 18 bases lay in between. CDR3 length: 17 residues. The germline V gene has CDR1 MGHDK and CDR2 SYGVNS. The CDR3 DNA reads as TGTGCCAGCAGTGACCCTTCAACGAGAGGGTGCAAAAACATTCAGTACTTC. The encoded protein is CASSDPSTRGCKNIQYF.

There are a few counts of this clonotype. This chain joins TRBV9 and TRBJ2-5, with a tentative D call TRBD2 (6 bases). CDR1 is SGDLS, CDR2 YYNGEE, per germline. The CDR3 runs to 12 residues. V dropped 0 bases and J dropped 11 bases, with 11 bases sitting between them. Here the CDR3 reads CASSVGGEEQYF. CDR3 nucleotides: TGTGCCAGCAGCGTAGGGGGGGAAGAGCAGTACTTC.

This clonotype has a handful of counts. The genes are TRBV11-2 and TRBJ2-5, with 10 positions matching TRBD2. CDR3 length equals 13 residues. V lost 5 bases and J lost 6; bases outside the gene matches: 3. Per germline, CDR1 SGHAT and CDR2 FQNNGV. The CDR3 reads CASSAGLAKTQYF. The CDR3 bases are TGTGCCAGCAGCGCGGGACTAGCGAAGACCCAGTACTTC.

Remarks on this clonotype: This may come from a read error, since a much larger clone is one base off. This sequence joins TRBV4-1 and TRBJ1-2; D is undetermined. The V end lost 0 bases, the J end lost 7 bases, and 15 bases lay between the germline ends. This CDR3 is 15 amino acids long. Germline V gene sequence: CDR1 MGHRA, CDR2 YSYEKL. The CDR3 sequence: CASSQEYAAGSGYTF. CDR3 coding DNA: TGCGCCAGCAGCCAAGAGTACGCGGCCGGTAGTGGCTACACCTTC.

This clonotype was observed once. This rearrangement joins TRBV5-1 to TRBJ1-2, with 10 bases fitting TRBD1. CDR3 length equals 14 residues. The V segment lost 2 bases and the J segment 8 bases; nucleotides outside the gene matches: 6. Germline V gene lookup returns CDR1 SGHRS and CDR2 YFSETQ. The CDR3 bases are TGCGCCAGCAGCTTTTCCGGGACAGGGGAAGGCTACACCTTC. Translation: CASSFSGTGEGYTF.

This clonotype has just a few counts. V and J are TRBV2 and TRBJ2-1, with D possibly being TRBD1 (5 bases). This CDR3 comprises 15 residues. Germline V gene sequence: CDR1 SNHLY, CDR2 FYNNEI. Trimming removed 6 bases at V and 8 bases at J, with 20 bases between. CDR3 region: CASSPRLTEQHEQFF. CDR3 nucleotide sequence: TGTGCCAGCAGCCCGAGACTGACAGAGCAGCATGAGCAGTTCTTC.

In this sample, this clonotype turned up many times. The chain is built from TRBV7-9 and TRBJ2-3, with 7 nucleotides matching TRBD2. The CDR3 contains 14 residues. Trimming cost V 6 bases and J 0 bases; bases outside gene matches: 3. Per germline, CDR1 SEHNR and CDR2 FQNEAQ (reference sequence). CDR3 amino acids: CASRVGGSTDTQYF. Written as DNA, the CDR3 is TGTGCCAGCAGGGTCGGGGGGAGCACAGATACGCAGTATTTT.

This clonotype was found once. The chain uses TRBV20-1 and TRBJ1-5, with TRBD1 matching over 9 bases. The V segment lost 1 base and the J segment 5 bases; nucleotides outside the gene matches: 12. Germline V gene data show CDR1 as DFQATT and CDR2 as SNEGSKA (reference sequence). This CDR3 is built from 17 residues. The CDR3 sequence is CSARGDRVKYVDQPQHF. CDR3 coding DNA: TGCAGTGCTAGAGGGGACAGGGTGAAGTACGTGGATCAGCCCCAGCATTTT.

This clonotype has only a few counts. The V call is TRBV28, the J call TRBJ2-3; D is undetermined. The CDR3 covers 17 residues. Germline loops: CDR1 MDHEN, CDR2 SYDVKM. Trimming took 1 base from V and 4 from J, leaving 18 bases between them. The CDR3 DNA reads TGTGCCAGCAGTTTATCAAAACGGATGGTAGTGGCAGATACGCAGTATTTT. Protein sequence: CASSLSKRMVVADTQYF.

This clonotype has more than one count but fewer than ten. This sequence joins TRBV9 and TRBJ2-7, with 7 bases identical to TRBD1. The CDR3 has 17 residues. Germline V CDR1 and CDR2: SGDLS, YYNGEE. The trim removed 4 bases at V and 3 bases at J, leaving 16 bases unmatched. CDR3 residues: CASSSRFTGDSVYEQYF. The CDR3 bases are TGTGCCAGCAGCTCCAGATTTACAGGGGATTCTGTCTACGAGCAGTACTTC.

The chain recombines TRBV6-1 with TRBJ1-1; the D gene is possibly TRBD1 (5 bases). CDR1 is MNHNS and CDR2 is SASEGT in the germline V gene. The V end lost 6 bases, the J end lost 2 bases, and 10 bases lay between the germline ends. This CDR3 is built from 13 residues. The DNA of the CDR3 is TGTGCCAGCAGGGAGACAGTCAACACTGAAGCTTTCTTT. The encoded protein is CASRETVNTEAFF.